This T cell receptor (beta chain) was found in a study of blood T cell repertoires in COVID-19. Study summary: From the United States, Italy and Spain came samples of acute and convalescent COVID-19. T cells, B-cell-depleted T cells, or PBMCs supplied cDNA or gDNA.

The CDR3 runs to 14 residues. Germline values: CDR1 SNHLY, CDR2 FYNNEI. Trimming took off 4 bases at V and 4 bases at J, with 10 bases between the two ends. Seattle patients were enrolled while actively infected and followed longitudinally. In the original analysis: Reference gene primer amplification gave nucleated cell count estimates. The protocol was immunoSEQ multiplex PCR, while the TCRdb copy is restricted to in-frame clones and leaves out a portion. That table supplies the V and J calls and clone size; D and trimming were determined from the DNA. The table lists about 100,000 clones, less than 95% of them singletons.

The source of this sequence is a man aged 18 to 35 with COVID-19, enrolled during active disease. The sample comprised peripheral blood. The genes are TRBV2 and TRBJ1-4, with D maybe TRBD1 (5 bases). The CDR3 is CASSAGGVNEKLFF. Written as DNA, the CDR3 is TGTGCCAGCAGTGCGGGAGGGGTTAATGAAAAACTGTTTTTT.